These 13 T cell receptor beta chains were sequenced from one sample in a study of tumor T cells in aggressive B-cell lymphoma. Sequencing was performed with immunoSEQ multiplex PCR; in TCRdb, only in-frame clones are kept and a portion is missing. The table has approximately 10,000 clones, around 83% seen once. Material: tumor tissue. The source is an adult with diffuse large B cell lymphoma.

The V gene is TRBV7-2, the J gene TRBJ1-6; possibly TRBD1 for D (5 bases). Per germline, CDR1 SGHTA and CDR2 FQGNSA. There are 15 residues in the CDR3. V lost 0 bases, J lost 9 bases, and 12 bases lay in between. The CDR3 bases are TGTGCCAGCAGCTTAGCAGGGGCGGGGAGTTCACCCCTCCACTTT. This codes for CASSLAGAGSSPLHF.

This chain joins TRBV7-3 and TRBJ2-5, with TRBD1 as a possible D gene (7 bases). V lost 4 bases and J 1 base, leaving 13 bases between the germline ends. The CDR3 is made up of 15 amino acids. Looked up from germline, CDR1 is SGHTA and CDR2 is FQGTGA. CDR3 amino acids: CASSYGGGPQETQYF. The CDR3 bases are TGTGCCAGCAGCTATGGAGGGGGCCCCCAAGAGACCCAGTACTTC.

This chain connects TRBV6-4 to TRBJ2-3; D is undetermined. V lost 0 bases and J 2 bases, leaving 6 bases between the germline ends. This CDR3 spans 14 amino acids. Germline-derived CDR1 and CDR2 are MRHNA and SNTAGT. The CDR3 here is CASSDSANTDTQYF. The DNA of the CDR3 is TGTGCCAGCAGTGACTCGGCCAACACAGATACGCAGTATTTT.

CDR3 sequence: CASSLRGKRGGLTDTQYF. The DNA of the CDR3 is TGTGCCAGCAGCTTACGGGGGAAGCGGGGGGGCTTGACAGATACGCAGTATTTT. The rearrangement uses TRBV11-2 and TRBJ2-3; 10 bases are a match to TRBD2. Per germline, CDR1 SGHAT and CDR2 FQNNGV. V dropped 2 bases and J dropped 3; count of bases not matched to a gene: 11. The length of the CDR3 is 18 residues.

The chain carries TRBV28 and TRBJ1-3, with D maybe TRBD1 (6 bases). Germline CDR1 MDHEN, CDR2 SYDVKM. V lost 0 bases and J lost 0, with 12 bases in between. This CDR3 has 17 residues. The CDR3 loop is CASSLWWTVNSGNTIYF. CDR3 in DNA: TGTGCCAGCAGTTTATGGTGGACAGTAAACTCTGGAAACACCATATATTTT. The full variable domain, with the rest looked up from reference TRBV28 and TRBJ1-3, is DVKVTQSSRYLVKRTGEKVFLECVQDMDHENMFWYRQDPGLGLRLIYFSYDVKMKEKGDIPEGYSVSREKKERFSLILESASTNQTSMYLCASSLWWTVNSGNTIYFGEGSWLTVV.

This clone was seen only once. The genes are TRBV4-3 and TRBJ2-5; TRBD1 is a possible D gene (6 bases). Germline V gives CDR1 LGHNA, CDR2 YSLEER. This CDR3 has 14 amino acids. Trimming took off 0 bases at V and 2 bases at J, with 7 bases between the two ends. CDR3 sequence reads: CASSQERGQETQYF. In DNA form, the CDR3 reads TGCGCCAGCAGCCAAGAAAGGGGGCAAGAGACCCAGTACTTC.

This clone was seen more than once but under ten times. V is TRBV23-1 and J is TRBJ2-7; D is ambiguous. TRBV23-1 is placed among ORFs of uncertain function. The CDR3 contains 14 residues. The V and J ends lost 3 bases and 6 bases respectively, with 15 bases between them. The CDR3 sequence: CASSHSPPLCEQYF. CDR3 sequence (DNA): TGCGCCAGCAGTCACAGTCCCCCCCTCTGCGAGCAGTACTTC.

V usage is TRBV27 and J usage is TRBJ2-1; 9 bases map to TRBD1. This CDR3 region has 16 residues. V gave up 1 base and J gave up 5 bases; unmatched junction bases: 6. CDR1 is MNHEY, CDR2 SMNVEV, per germline (reference sequence). CDR3 DNA: TGTGCCAGCAGTTTATATGGGACAGGGCTAAACAATGAGCAGTTCTTC. Translating gives CASSLYGTGLNNEQFF.

V gene TRBV5-1 combines with J gene TRBJ2-5, with D perhaps matching TRBD2 (5 bases). CDR3 length equals 13 residues. Trimming took off 2 bases at V and 1 base at J, with 6 bases between the two ends. The germline V gene has CDR1 SGHRS and CDR2 YFSETQ. The CDR3 coding sequence is TGCGCCAGCAGCTTAGGACTCCAAGAGACCCAGTACTTC. It yields the protein CASSLGLQETQYF.

The chain employs TRBV6-1 and TRBJ1-1, with a weak D call TRBD1 (6 bases). The CDR3 length is 13 residues. Trimming took off 6 bases at V and 9 bases at J, with 17 bases between the two ends. Per germline, CDR1 MNHNS and CDR2 SASEGT. CDR3 sequence (DNA): TGTGCCAGCAGGTATCCGGAGGGGGGGCAAGCTTTCTTT. The encoded protein is CASRYPEGGQAFF.

V usage is TRBV28 and J usage is TRBJ2-7; 7 bases match TRBD1. J lost 0 bases, V lost 8 bases, and 7 bases had no gene match. Germline V gene lookup returns CDR1 MDHEN and CDR2 SYDVKM. This CDR3 has 14 residues. CDR3 sequence reads: CASGGQAISYEQYF. DNA of the CDR3: TGTGCCAGCGGTGGACAGGCAATCTCCTACGAGCAGTACTTC.

The V and J genes are TRBV7-6 and TRBJ1-1; D not resolved. This CDR3 has 12 residues. Germline V lookup: CDR1 SGHVS, CDR2 FNYEAQ. V lost 9 bases and J 3 bases, leaving 11 bases between the germline ends. The CDR3 DNA reads TGTGCCAGTCAAACGGGAGACACTGAAGCTTTCTTT. Translation gives CASQTGDTEAFF. Full variable domain (outside the CDR3, taken from reference TRBV7-6 and TRBJ1-1): GAGVSQSPRYKVTKRGQDVALRCDPISGHVSLYWYRQALGQGPEFLTYFNYEAQQDKSGLPNDRFSAERPEGSISTLTIQRTEQRDSAMYRCASQTGDTEAFFGQGTRLTVV.

The rearrangement uses TRBV6-5 and TRBJ2-3; TRBD1 aligns across 8 bases. Losses at the gene ends were 7 bases for V and 4 bases for J; bases not matched to a gene: 7. The CDR3 covers 14 residues. Germline assignment: CDR1 MNHEY and CDR2 SVGAGI. The CDR3 protein is CASTETGVSDTQYF. CDR3 DNA sequence: TGTGCCAGCACCGAGACAGGGGTGTCAGATACGCAGTATTTT.